This T cell receptor beta chain came from a study of regulatory T cells in long-lasting Graves disease. Overall study results and limits: Patients with persistent disease showed a bias toward TRBV28, TRBJ1-2 and TRBJ2-5.

Combining iRepertoire HTBI primers with Arm-PCR of CDR3 regions, the authors built TCR beta libraries. TCRdb re-called the multiplex PCR reads with MiXCR, one entry per CDR3 protein. The repertoire includes around 400,000 distinct CDR3 sequences, around 16% of them detected once, and about a fifth sits in the top ten. This clonotype showed up many times. Its matching antigen is unknown. The CDR3 is made up of 15 amino acids. V lost 7 bases to trimming and J lost 1 base, with 16 bases between them. Germline V gene data show CDR1 as SGHTA and CDR2 as FQGNSA. Time point meaning: newly diagnosed GD, antithyroid drugs for less than 3 months. RNA isolated from PBMCs was used to make the TCR library. Graves' disease diagnoses used American Thyroid Association guidelines.

This specimen consisted of peripheral blood mononuclear cells (PBMCs), obtained at new diagnosis, from a patient treated with antithyroid drugs. The gene calls are TRBV7-2 and TRBJ1-1, with D maybe TRBD1 (5 bases). The receptor was isolated from a female donor with Graves disease. The CDR3 loop is CASTKAGGANTEAFF. CDR3 coding DNA: TGTGCCAGCACCAAGGCCGGGGGTGCGAACACTGAAGCTTTCTTT.